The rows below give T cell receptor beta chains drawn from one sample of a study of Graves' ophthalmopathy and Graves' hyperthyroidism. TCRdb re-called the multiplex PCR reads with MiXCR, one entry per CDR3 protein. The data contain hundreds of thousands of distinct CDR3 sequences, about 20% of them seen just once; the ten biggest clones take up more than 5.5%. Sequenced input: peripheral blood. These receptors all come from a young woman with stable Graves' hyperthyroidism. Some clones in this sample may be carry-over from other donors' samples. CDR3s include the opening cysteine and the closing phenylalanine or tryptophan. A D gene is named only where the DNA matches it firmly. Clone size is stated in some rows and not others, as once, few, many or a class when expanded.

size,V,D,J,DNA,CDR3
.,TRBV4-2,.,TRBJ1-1,TGTGCCAGCAGCCAAGATTTGACGAACACTGAAGCTTTCTTT,CASSQDLTNTEAFF
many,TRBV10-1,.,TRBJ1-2,TGCGCCAGCAGTGAAGACAGGAACTATGGCTACACCTTC,CASSEDRNYGYTF
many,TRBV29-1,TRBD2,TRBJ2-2,TGCAGCGTTGAAGATGTAGCGGGGGCACCGAACACCGGGGAGCTGTTTTTT,CSVEDVAGAPNTGELFF
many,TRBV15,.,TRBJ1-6,TGTGCCACCAGCAGAGCCTTTCTGAATTCACCCCTCCACTTT,CATSRAFLNSPLHF
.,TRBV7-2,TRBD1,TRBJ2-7,TGTGCCAGCAGCCCCGACAGGGTTAGCGAGCAGTACTTC,CASSPDRVSEQYF
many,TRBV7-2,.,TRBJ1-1,TGTGCCAGCAGCAATGCCCCCGACCGGAGAGCTTTCTTT,CASSNAPDRRAFF
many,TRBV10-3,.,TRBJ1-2,TGTGCCATCAGGGGAGACGCGGTTTATGGCTACACCTTC,CAIRGDAVYGYTF
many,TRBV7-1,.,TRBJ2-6,TGTGCCAGCAGCTCCTTATACCCCCGCGTGGGGTTGGACTCTGGGGCCAACGTCCTGACTTTC,CASSSLYPRVGLDSGANVLTF
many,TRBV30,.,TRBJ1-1,TGTGCCTGGTCGTTTAGCACGAACACTGAAGCTTTCTTT,CAWSFSTNTEAFF
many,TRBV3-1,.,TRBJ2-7,TGTGCCAGCAGCCGGGACAACCAACCCTACGAGCAGTACTTC,CASSRDNQPYEQYF
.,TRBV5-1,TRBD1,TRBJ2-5,TGCGCCAGCAGCTTGGCGAGGGGGCTGGAAGAGACCCAGTACTTC,CASSLARGLEETQYF
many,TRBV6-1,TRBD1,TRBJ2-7,TGTGCCAGCAGTGGACGGGACAGGGACCACTACGAGCAGTACTTC,CASSGRDRDHYEQYF
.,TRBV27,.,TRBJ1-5,TGTGCCAGCAGTTTACGCGGGAGGGTCAATAGCAATCAGCCCCAGCATTTT,CASSLRGRVNSNQPQHF
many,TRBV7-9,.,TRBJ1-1,TGTGCCAGCAGCTTACGTGGCGGCTACACTGAAGCTTTCTTT,CASSLRGGYTEAFF
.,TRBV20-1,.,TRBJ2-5,TGCAGTGCTACCGGGTGGGGGCGGGGTAAAGAGACCCAGTACTTC,CSATGWGRGKETQYF
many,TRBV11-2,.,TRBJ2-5,TGTGCCAGCAGCTTTATCGGCCCACAGACCCAGTACTTC,CASSFIGPQTQYF
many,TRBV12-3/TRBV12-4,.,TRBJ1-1,TGTGCCAGCATTCAAACCGGACAGAAGAACACTGAAGCTTTCTTT,CASIQTGQKNTEAFF
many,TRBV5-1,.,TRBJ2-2,TGCGCCAGCAGCTTAAGAGGGTCAATGGGCACCGGGGAGCTGTTTTTT,CASSLRGSMGTGELFF
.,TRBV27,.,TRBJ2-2,TGTGCCATCAGCCCAGGTCAGAACACCGGGGAGCTGTTTTTT,CAISPGQNTGELFF
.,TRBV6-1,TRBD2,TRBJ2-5,TGTGCCACTTTGGGACTAGCGGGGCGAAAAGAGACCCAGTACTTC,CATLGLAGRKETQYF
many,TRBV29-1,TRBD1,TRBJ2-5,TGCAGCGCACCGGGACAGGGCCGGGAGACCCAGTACTTC,CSAPGQGRETQYF
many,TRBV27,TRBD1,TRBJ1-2,TGTGCCAGCAGTTCTACACCACCGGGACAGCTCTATGGCTACACCTTC,CASSSTPPGQLYGYTF